A selection of T cell receptor beta chains follows, all from one sample in a study of blood T cell repertoires in COVID-19. Clones were read by immunoSEQ multiplex PCR, and TCRdb kept only the in-frame ones, dropping some. Here the sample spans 98,000 or so clones, roughly 70% being singletons. The specimen sequenced was peripheral blood. The receptors originated from a woman between 35 and 50 years old with acute or convalescent COVID-19. Each CDR3 is given with its conserved first and last residue. A D gene is named only where the DNA matches it firmly. The size entry is marked missing in some rows and otherwise reads once, few, many or a size class.

V gene: TRBV5-1
D gene: .
J gene: TRBJ2-5
clone size: .
CDR3 DNA: TGCGCCAGCAGCTTGGGTGGGGGGCAAGAGACCCAGTACTTC
CDR3 protein: CASSLGGGQETQYF

V gene: TRBV11-3
D gene: TRBD2
J gene: TRBJ2-1
clone size: .
CDR3 DNA: TGTGCCAGCAGCTTTGCGGGGGGAGGCAATGAGCAGTTCTTC
CDR3 protein: CASSFAGGGNEQFF

V gene: TRBV5-1
D gene: .
J gene: TRBJ2-7
clone size: .
CDR3 DNA: TGCGCCAGCAGCTTGGAGGGACAAAACTACGAGCAGTACTTC
CDR3 protein: CASSLEGQNYEQYF

V gene: TRBV10-3
D gene: TRBD2
J gene: TRBJ2-1
clone size: .
CDR3 DNA: TGTGCCATCAGGGTAGCGGGGGGGTACAATGAGCAGTTCTTC
CDR3 protein: CAIRVAGGYNEQFF

V gene: TRBV6-6
D gene: TRBD1
J gene: TRBJ1-6
clone size: .
CDR3 DNA: TGTGCCAGCAGAACGGAAACAGGGGTTAATTCACCCCTCCACTTT
CDR3 protein: CASRTETGVNSPLHF

V gene: TRBV2
D gene: .
J gene: TRBJ1-2
clone size: .
CDR3 DNA: TGTGCCAGCATACCGGGTCTGGCTGCTGGCTACACCTTC
CDR3 protein: CASIPGLAAGYTF

V gene: TRBV5-1
D gene: .
J gene: TRBJ1-1
clone size: .
CDR3 DNA: TGCGCCAGCAGCTTGGCCGGGGGGTCCGTCGAGATGAACACTGAAGCTTTCTTT
CDR3 protein: CASSLAGGSVEMNTEAFF

V gene: TRBV28
D gene: .
J gene: TRBJ2-1
clone size: .
CDR3 DNA: TGTGCCAGCAGTATCCTGGGACAAGGTTACAATGAGCAGTTCTTC
CDR3 protein: CASSILGQGYNEQFF

V gene: TRBV29-1
D gene: TRBD1
J gene: TRBJ2-5
clone size: .
CDR3 DNA: TGCAGCGTCGCCGGGACAGGAGAGACCCAGTACTTC
CDR3 protein: CSVAGTGETQYF

V gene: TRBV15
D gene: TRBD1
J gene: TRBJ1-1
clone size: .
CDR3 DNA: TGTGCCACCAGCAGGGGACAGGTGACGGCTGAAGCTTTCTTT
CDR3 protein: CATSRGQVTAEAFF

V gene: TRBV5-1
D gene: .
J gene: TRBJ2-3
clone size: .
CDR3 DNA: TGCGCCAGCAGCTTAAATCAGGTGAAGGATACGCAGTATTTT
CDR3 protein: CASSLNQVKDTQYF

V gene: TRBV5-6
D gene: TRBD1
J gene: TRBJ1-1
clone size: .
CDR3 DNA: TGTGCCAGCAGCTCCCCCAGTGAGGGGGCGCGGACTGAAGCTTTCTTT
CDR3 protein: CASSSPSEGARTEAFF

V gene: TRBV24-1
D gene: TRBD1
J gene: TRBJ2-7
clone size: .
CDR3 DNA: TGTGCCACCAGTGATTTCGGGACAGGGGGAAAAAATTTGTACGAGCAGTACTTC
CDR3 protein: CATSDFGTGGKNLYEQYF

V gene: TRBV5-6
D gene: TRBD2
J gene: TRBJ2-2
clone size: once
CDR3 DNA: TGTGCCAGCAGCTTGGGGCGGGGGTACTTGAACACCGGGGAGCTGTTTTTT
CDR3 protein: CASSLGRGYLNTGELFF

V gene: TRBV27
D gene: .
J gene: TRBJ1-4
clone size: once
CDR3 DNA: TGTGCCAGCAGGGGGGCCGAATACTTAGGGGATGAAAAACTGTTTTTT
CDR3 protein: CASRGAEYLGDEKLFF

V gene: TRBV5-1
D gene: TRBD1
J gene: TRBJ2-3
clone size: .
CDR3 DNA: TGCGCCAGCAGCTCCCCGGGACAGGGAGGAGCGCAGTATTTT
CDR3 protein: CASSSPGQGGAQYF

V gene: TRBV6-6
D gene: .
J gene: TRBJ1-1
clone size: .
CDR3 DNA: TGTGCCAGCACGCAAAGGGAGTTGAACACTGAAGCTTTCTTT
CDR3 protein: CASTQRELNTEAFF

V gene: TRBV6-5
D gene: TRBD2
J gene: TRBJ2-7
clone size: .
CDR3 DNA: TGTGCCAGCAGTTCACGGGGGGTCTCCTACGAGCAGTACTTC
CDR3 protein: CASSSRGVSYEQYF

V gene: TRBV20-1
D gene: .
J gene: TRBJ2-1
clone size: .
CDR3 DNA: TGCAGTGCTAGAGCGGATGAGCAGTTCTTC
CDR3 protein: CSARADEQFF

V gene: TRBV30
D gene: TRBD2
J gene: TRBJ2-3
clone size: .
CDR3 DNA: TGTGCCTCTGGGGGGGACGGAAGCACAGATACGCAGTATTTT
CDR3 protein: CASGGDGSTDTQYF

V gene: TRBV19
D gene: TRBD1
J gene: TRBJ1-3
clone size: .
CDR3 DNA: TGTGCCAGTCGACAGGGCTTTGGAAACACCATATATTTT
CDR3 protein: CASRQGFGNTIYF

V gene: TRBV4-1
D gene: TRBD2
J gene: TRBJ2-5
clone size: .
CDR3 DNA: TGCGCCAGCAGCAAACGGACTAGCGAGGATTTATGGGAGACCCAGTACTTC
CDR3 protein: CASSKRTSEDLWETQYF

V gene: TRBV5-4
D gene: TRBD2
J gene: TRBJ2-5
clone size: .
CDR3 DNA: TGTGCCAGCAGCTCCTGGGCGACTAGCGGGGAAACGACCCAGTACTTC
CDR3 protein: CASSSWATSGETTQYF